This TCR beta chain is drawn from a study of blood T cell repertoires in COVID-19. Germline V gene lookup returns CDR1 SGHNT and CDR2 YYREEE (reference sequence). The length of the CDR3 is 15 residues. V was shortened by 6 bases and J by 5 bases, with 20 bases between the two germline ends. This table comes from immunoSEQ multiplex PCR, and its TCRdb copy is limited to in-frame clones, with some not included. The sample includes around 230,000 clones, approximately 85% seen only once; the top ten take around 12%. This clone was observed a few times. Sequenced input: peripheral blood. The genes are TRBV5-4 and TRBJ1-2, with D possibly being TRBD1 (6 bases). The origin of this receptor is a woman aged 55 to 70 with active or convalescent COVID-19. This CDR3 is CASTIMGALLYGYTF. The CDR3 DNA reads TGTGCCAGCACCATAATGGGGGCCCTTTTATATGGCTACACCTTC. The variable domain in full, with the rest retrieved from reference TRBV5-4 and TRBJ1-2, is ETGVTQSPTHLIKTRGQQVTLRCSSQSGHNTVSWYQQALGQGPQFIFQYYREEENGRGNFPPRFSGLQFPNYSSELNVNALELDDSALYLCASTIMGALLYGYTFGSGTRLTVV.